This T cell receptor beta chain was identified during a study of blood T cells in healthy people across ages. Per-sample PBMC isolation yielded at least 7 million cells. For the second PCR, which ran for roughly 7 to 11 cycles, a sample-barcoded 5' primer and a J-beta primer mix were used. TCRdb reprocessed the 5' RACE reads with MiXCR, giving one entry per CDR3 protein. The table shows hundreds of thousands of distinct CDR3 sequences, with 58% occurring only once. Germline loops: CDR1 SGHRS, CDR2 YFSETQ. The CDR3 extends over 16 amino acids. V gave up 1 base and J gave up 6 bases, with 20 bases separating them.

Sequenced: blood. J is TRBJ2-7 and V is TRBV5-1; D is unclear. This TCR came from a man aged 30-40 years in good health. The CDR3 sequence is CASSLFSGVGSGEQYF. The CDR3 DNA sequence: TGCGCCAGCAGCTTGTTTTCAGGAGTCGGGTCCGGCGAGCAGTACTTC.